Shown below are 21 T cell receptor beta chains from a single sample sequenced in a study of T cell repertoires in cytomegalovirus infection. TCRdb used MiXCR to reprocess the reads, holding one entry per CDR3 protein. The sample lists fewer than 1,000,000 distinct CDR3 sequences, roughly 31% occurring once. For these TCRs, the target antigens are not known. Sequencing was performed on cultured CD8+ T cells from PBMCs, taken from culture after CMV antigen stimulation. Every receptor here comes from a human donor in good health (CMV status not recorded). Some clones in this sample may be carry-over from other donors' samples.

This clonotype was seen only a few times. The V and J genes are TRBV27 and TRBJ1-5; a weak D match, TRBD1 (5 bases). The CDR3 sequence is 13 residues long. The germline V gene has CDR1 MNHEY and CDR2 SMNVEV (reference sequence). V dropped 3 bases and J dropped 7 bases, with 10 bases sitting between them. The CDR3 region has the DNA TGTGCCAGCAGTTTTAAGGGGTTCCAGCCCCAGCATTTT. Its protein is CASSFKGFQPQHF.

This clonotype turned up a few times. J is TRBJ2-7 and V is TRBV20-1; TRBD1 matches at 9 bases. Trimming removed 3 bases from V and 3 bases from J; junction bases left unmatched: 3. Looked up from germline, CDR1 is DFQATT and CDR2 is SNEGSKA (reference sequence). CDR3 length: 13 amino acids. The CDR3 bases are TGCAGTGCTAGTACAGGGGGCGGCTACGAGCAGTACTTC. Translation gives CSASTGGGYEQYF.

There are many counts of this clonotype. The junction does not match germline at one end; this may be a read error. This chain uses TRBV7-2 with TRBJ1-5; D perhaps matches TRBD1 (5 bases). The CDR3 length is 15 residues. Germline values: CDR1 SGHTA, CDR2 FQGNSA. DNA of the CDR3: TGTGCCAGCAGCTTAAGGGGTCCTAGCTATCAGCCCCAGCATTTT. This translates into CASSLRGPSYQPQHF.

The rearrangement joins TRBV5-1 to TRBJ1-2; D gene uncertain. Germline V gives CDR1 SGHRS, CDR2 YFSETQ. The CDR3 contains 14 residues. Trimming removed 3 bases from V and 3 bases from J, with 12 bases in between. CDR3 loop: CASSSPWTYYGYTF. In DNA, the CDR3 is TGCGCCAGCAGCTCCCCATGGACCTACTATGGCTACACCTTC.

This chain joins TRBV12-3 or TRBV12-4 and TRBJ1-2; D gene unclear. Trimming removed 6 bases at V and 2 bases at J, with 22 bases between. CDR3 size: 17 residues. CDR3 nucleotide sequence: TGTGCCAGCAGAGCCATCCCTCCCTTTACAGAGAACTATGGCTACACCTTC. This translates into CASRAIPPFTENYGYTF.

This clonotype was counted only a few times. This chain connects TRBV7-6 to TRBJ2-2, with D unresolved. This CDR3 is built from 15 residues. Germline V gene sequence: CDR1 SGHVS, CDR2 FNYEAQ. V shed 1 base and J shed 5 bases, with 11 bases lying between them. This CDR3 is CASSLEVLGTGELFF. The CDR3, as DNA: TGTGCCAGCAGCTTAGAGGTCCTGGGGACCGGGGAGCTGTTTTTT.

This clonotype was recorded only once. A far larger clone is just one base off, so this is likely a read error. V and J are TRBV7-6 and TRBJ2-3; no clear D gene. V was clipped by 4 bases and J by 4 bases, with 6 bases between them. CDR1 is SGHVS, CDR2 FNYEAQ, per germline. The CDR3 covers 12 residues. CDR3 nucleotide sequence: TGTGCCAGCAGCTCCTACGCAGATACGCAGTATTTT. It codes for CASSSYADTQYF.

J is TRBJ2-2 and V is TRBV4-3; weak D call: TRBD1 (6 bases). Deletions cut 3 bases from V and 7 bases from J, with 18 bases between. The CDR3 contains 16 residues. Germline-derived CDR1 and CDR2 are LGHNA and YSLEER. CDR3 residues: CASSHPGTGLNGELFF. The CDR3 DNA is TGCGCCAGCAGCCATCCGGGAACAGGGCTTAACGGGGAGCTGTTTTTT.

This clonotype came up a few times. The chain joins TRBV7-8 to TRBJ2-1, with D possibly matching TRBD1 (6 bases). Germline V CDR1 and CDR2: SGHVS, FQNEAQ. This CDR3 spans 17 amino acids. V lost 5 bases and J 4 bases, leaving 21 bases between the germline ends. DNA for the CDR3: TGTGCCAGCAGCCCGGGGACACCCCGTTCTCTTTACAATGAGCAGTTCTTC. This encodes CASSPGTPRSLYNEQFF.

This clonotype has more than one count but fewer than ten. The V call is TRBV12-3 or TRBV12-4, the J call TRBJ2-3, with D perhaps TRBD1 (6 bases). V was clipped by 6 bases and J by 0 bases, with 16 bases between them. This CDR3 is built from 16 residues. The CDR3 region is CASSYRTVTSTDTQYF. The CDR3 DNA sequence: TGTGCCAGCAGCTATAGGACAGTGACTAGCACAGATACGCAGTATTTT.

This clonotype has more than one count but fewer than ten. The chain couples TRBV27 to TRBJ1-2; unclear D gene. V lost 6 bases and J 7 bases, leaving 15 bases between the germline ends. Germline-derived CDR1 and CDR2 are MNHEY and SMNVEV (reference sequence). The CDR3 has 13 amino acids. CDR3 nucleotides: TGTGCCAGCAGCCCCTCGCATGGGAGTGGCTACACCTTC. Translation gives CASSPSHGSGYTF.

The gene calls are TRBV7-4 and TRBJ2-3; 8 bases are shared with TRBD1. Losses at the gene ends were 1 base for V and 4 bases for J; bases not matched to a gene: 4. Germline values: CDR1 SGHVT, CDR2 SQSDAQ. The CDR3 has 15 residues. The CDR3 reads CASSLGQGSADTQYF. CDR3 in DNA: TGTGCCAGCAGCTTAGGACAGGGGAGCGCAGATACGCAGTATTTT.

The chain joins TRBV7-3 to TRBJ2-2; D not certain. Trimming stripped 1 base from V and 3 bases from J, with 12 bases between. This CDR3 is 16 amino acids long. Germline V gene sequence: CDR1 SGHTA, CDR2 FQGTGA. The CDR3 bases are TGTGCCAGCAGCTTAAGACTCTGGGGTGACACCGGGGAGCTGTTTTTT. This sequence encodes CASSLRLWGDTGELFF.

This clonotype was detected only a few times. The chain links TRBV6-1 to TRBJ2-1; 9 positions match TRBD2. Per germline, CDR1 MNHNS and CDR2 SASEGT. This CDR3 is built from 16 residues. V lost 8 bases and J lost 5; bases outside the gene matches: 13. The CDR3 reads CASGYSGGRPNNEQFF. For the CDR3, the DNA is TGTGCCAGCGGATATAGCGGGGGCCGGCCCAACAATGAGCAGTTCTTC.

This clonotype was detected a few times. J is TRBJ2-5 and V is TRBV6-6; maybe TRBD2 (6 bases). Germline-derived CDR1 and CDR2 are MNHNY and SVGAGI (reference sequence). The CDR3 has 17 residues. Trimming left V 4 bases short and J 3 bases short, with 21 bases between. The CDR3 protein is CASSWSGTLSPKETQYF. CDR3 DNA sequence: TGTGCCAGCAGTTGGTCCGGGACTCTTTCCCCAAAAGAGACCCAGTACTTC.

This rearrangement joins TRBV2 to TRBJ2-1; TRBD2 matches at 7 bases. CDR1 and CDR2 (germline): SNHLY, FYNNEI. V was pared by 1 base and J by 6 bases, with 6 bases of the junction left unmatched. CDR3 size: 15 residues. The CDR3 region is CASSEERGNRNEQFF. CDR3 sequence (DNA): TGTGCCAGCAGTGAAGAGCGGGGAAATCGCAATGAGCAGTTCTTC. Full variable domain (rest looked up from reference TRBV2 and TRBJ2-1): EPEVTQTPSHQVTQMGQEVILRCVPISNHLYFYWYRQILGQKVEFLVSFYNNEISEKSEIFDDQFSVERPDGSNFTLKIRSTKLEDSAMYFCASSEERGNRNEQFFGPGTRLTVL.

The table lists this clonotype with a few counts. V gene TRBV5-1 combines with J gene TRBJ2-7; D is unresolved. Germline V lookup: CDR1 SGHRS, CDR2 YFSETQ. The length of the CDR3 is 15 residues. Trimming removed 0 bases from V and 3 bases from J, with 13 bases in between. This CDR3 is CASSLESAPNYEQYF. CDR3 in DNA: TGCGCCAGCAGCTTGGAGTCTGCGCCCAACTACGAGCAGTACTTC.

This chain joins TRBV6-1 and TRBJ1-6, with a tentative D call TRBD1 (6 bases). This CDR3 region has 16 residues. V was trimmed by 7 bases and J by 7 bases, leaving 20 bases between them. CDR1 and CDR2 (germline): MNHNS, SASEGT. The CDR3 nucleotides read TGTGCCAGCATAACCAAATGGACAGCGCACAATTCACCCCTCCACTTT. This translates into CASITKWTAHNSPLHF.

This clonotype has at least ten counts. This chain joins TRBV6-1 and TRBJ2-1; D unclear. CDR1 and CDR2 from the germline V gene are MNHNS and SASEGT. The CDR3 runs to 13 residues. V was shortened by 2 bases and J by 8 bases, with 10 bases between the two germline ends. The CDR3 region is CASSEPYHDEQFF. DNA for the CDR3: TGTGCCAGCAGTGAACCCTACCACGATGAGCAGTTCTTC.

The genes are TRBV6-5 and TRBJ1-1; no clear D. The CDR3 runs 13 residues. Trimming pared 2 bases from V and 4 bases from J, leaving 8 bases between. Per the germline V gene, CDR1 is MNHEY and CDR2 is SVGAGI. The DNA of the CDR3 is TGTGCCAGCAGTTACAAGGTTACCACTGAAGCTTTCTTT. Its protein product is CASSYKVTTEAFF.

This chain connects TRBV7-8 to TRBJ2-1; 11 bases agree with TRBD2. The CDR3 runs 16 residues. V was clipped by 5 bases and J by 2 bases; unmatched bases: 5. The germline V gene has CDR1 SGHVS and CDR2 FQNEAQ. As DNA, the CDR3 is TGTGCCAGCAGCCAGACTAGCGGGGACCCCTACAATGAGCAGTTCTTC. This encodes CASSQTSGDPYNEQFF.